The 28 T cell receptor beta chains in this list originate from one sample, sequenced in a study of human T cells and chemical hapten exposure. The time point denotes: pre-sensitization, week 0. Specified treatment: therapeutic diphenylcyclopropenone sensitization with weekly scalp DPC. TCRdb independently ran MiXCR on the RACE reads; one entry per CDR3 protein. The table includes roughly 380,000 distinct CDR3 sequences, 4% to 6% detected once. Material: whole blood, obtained in connection with sensitization to the hapten diphenylcyclopropenone (DPC). The receptors come from a woman aged 50 to 60 with alopecia areata. Some clones in this sample may be carry-over from other donors' samples.

In this sample, this clonotype turned up many times. The chain carries TRBV29-1 and TRBJ2-3, with D hard to call. The CDR3 length is 10 residues. CDR1 is SQVTM, CDR2 ANQGSEA, per germline. Trimming shortened V by 6 bases and J by 2 bases, and 3 bases separated the two germline ends. Here the CDR3 reads CSVLTDTQYF. CDR3 sequence (DNA): TGCAGCGTCCTCACAGATACGCAGTATTTT.

This clonotype was seen repeatedly, ten times or more. The chain employs TRBV10-3 and TRBJ2-1, with D maybe TRBD2 (5 bases). V was pared by 3 bases and J by 10 bases, with 16 bases between. The CDR3 is made up of 14 amino acids. Germline V gene data show CDR1 as ENHRY and CDR2 as SYGVKD. This CDR3 reads CAISDDTSLWEQFF. CDR3 in DNA: TGTGCCATCAGTGACGACACTAGTTTGTGGGAGCAGTTCTTC.

This clonotype was seen many times. The V call is TRBV5-6, the J call TRBJ1-1; D uncertain. V was trimmed by 4 bases and J by 6 bases, leaving 13 bases between them. Germline V gives CDR1 SGHDT, CDR2 YYEEEE. This CDR3 spans 13 amino acids. This CDR3 reads CASSPGTMAEAFF. The CDR3 coding sequence is TGTGCCAGCAGCCCTGGAACGATGGCTGAAGCTTTCTTT.

This clonotype was found a few times. This chain links TRBV2 with TRBJ1-3; D is ambiguous. The CDR3 runs to 13 residues. V was pared by 11 bases and J by 0 bases, with 11 bases between. The germline CDR1 and CDR2 sequences are SNHLY and FYNNEI. As DNA, the CDR3 is TGTGCCCTCTTCAGCGACTCTGGAAACACCATATATTTT. It encodes CALFSDSGNTIYF.

This clonotype was seen at least ten times. The rearrangement joins TRBV7-2 to TRBJ2-5, with 11 bases fitting TRBD2. The trim removed 3 bases at V and 5 bases at J, leaving 11 bases unmatched. The CDR3 has 17 residues. The germline V gene has CDR1 SGHTA and CDR2 FQGNSA. The CDR3 coding sequence is TGTGCCAGCAGCTTCCGCCATAGCGGGAGGGCCCGGGAGACCCAGTACTTC. It yields the protein CASSFRHSGRARETQYF.

This clonotype came up many times. The chain joins TRBV12-3 or TRBV12-4 to TRBJ2-6, with D uncertain. V lost 8 bases, J lost 2 bases, and 10 bases lay in between. The length of the CDR3 is 14 residues. CDR3 protein: CASAPGPGANVLTF. DNA of the CDR3: TGTGCCAGCGCCCCGGGTCCTGGGGCCAACGTCCTGACTTTC.

The table lists this clonotype with a few counts. The chain has TRBV6-6 and TRBJ2-3, with D unresolved. CDR1 is MNHNY, CDR2 SVGAGI, per germline (reference sequence). The CDR3 runs to 17 residues. V was clipped by 5 bases and J by 2 bases, with 20 bases between them. CDR3 in amino acids: CASSPGWAPQPTDTQYF. CDR3 coding DNA: TGTGCCAGCAGTCCCGGTTGGGCTCCTCAACCCACAGATACGCAGTATTTT.

A remark on this clonotype: A read error is possible here, since a much larger clone lies one base away. The gene calls are TRBV7-8 and TRBJ2-1; D gene unclear. Trimming cost V 2 bases and J 4 bases, with 12 bases left between them. CDR1 SGHVS and CDR2 FQNEAQ come from the germline V gene. CDR3 size: 15 residues. CDR3 sequence (DNA): TGTGCCAGCAGCTTAAACATCGGCCTTTACAATGAGCAGTTCTTC. The encoded protein is CASSLNIGLYNEQFF.

CDR3 in DNA: TGCGCCAGCAGCTTGCTTAGCAGGGTCGATGAAAAACTGTTTTTT. Translation: CASSLLSRVDEKLFF. This chain joins TRBV5-1 and TRBJ1-4, with D perhaps matching TRBD1 (5 bases). V was pared by 1 base and J by 6 bases, with 13 bases between. Germline V gives CDR1 SGHRS, CDR2 YFSETQ. CDR3 length: 15 amino acids.

Notes on this clonotype: A much larger clone is a single base away; this may be a read error. This chain connects TRBV29-1 to TRBJ2-2; 8 bases map to TRBD2. After removal of 7 bases from V and 5 bases from J, the junction contained 12 bases not matched to a gene. Germline values: CDR1 SQVTM, CDR2 ANQGSEA. The CDR3 spans 15 residues. CDR3 sequence reads: CSAGNAGGWTGELFF. The CDR3 region has the DNA TGCAGCGCTGGAAACGCGGGAGGATGGACCGGGGAGCTGTTTTTT.

This clonotype was observed many times. The chain employs TRBV7-7 and TRBJ1-6, with D perhaps matching TRBD1 (5 bases). Per germline, CDR1 SSHAT and CDR2 FNYEAQ (reference sequence). V shed 1 base and J shed 11 bases, with 9 bases lying between them. The CDR3 loop spans 13 amino acids. The CDR3 DNA is TGTGCCAGCAGCTTAGAATCGGGGGCACCCCTCCACTTT. It codes for CASSLESGAPLHF.

This clonotype has at least ten counts. This CDR3 is CSVAPGAGAYNEQFF. CDR3 in DNA: TGCAGCGTTGCCCCGGGAGCGGGGGCTTACAATGAGCAGTTCTTC. The genes are TRBV29-1 and TRBJ2-1, with 8 bases identical to TRBD2. The CDR3 extends over 15 amino acids. V trimming: 4 bases; J trimming: 4 bases; junction bases outside the gene matches: 9. Germline V gene data show CDR1 as SQVTM and CDR2 as ANQGSEA.

For the CDR3, the DNA is TGTGCCAGCAGCTTATCACCACAAGAGACCCAGTACTTC. Residues: CASSLSPQETQYF. The V call is TRBV11-2, the J call TRBJ2-5, with unresolved D. There are 13 residues in the CDR3. Trimming pared 2 bases from V and 2 bases from J, leaving 6 bases between. CDR1 is SGHAT, CDR2 FQNNGV, per germline.

This clonotype has a count of ten or more. The V call is TRBV12-3 or TRBV12-4, the J call TRBJ2-3; D might be TRBD1 (6 bases). V was clipped by 6 bases and J by 2 bases, with 9 bases between them. CDR3 length equals 13 residues. CDR3 in DNA: TGTGCCAGCAGCTTGGGGGCCACAGATACGCAGTATTTT. Its protein product is CASSLGATDTQYF.

As to this clonotype: With a much larger clone just one base away, this may be a read error. For the CDR3, the DNA is TGCACCAGCAGCTTGGGCGGGTGGCAAGAGACCCAGTACTTC. Protein: CTSSLGGWQETQYF. V is TRBV5-1 and J is TRBJ2-5; D perhaps matches TRBD2 (5 bases). CDR3 length: 14 amino acids. Germline values: CDR1 SGHRS, CDR2 YFSETQ.

The rearrangement joins TRBV29-1 to TRBJ2-7, with D perhaps assigned TRBD1 or TRBD2 (6 bases each). Trimming removed 4 bases at V and 4 bases at J, with 20 bases between. The CDR3 extends over 15 amino acids. From germline, CDR1 is SQVTM and CDR2 ANQGSEA. In DNA, the CDR3 is TGCAGCGTTGCCTTCAAGCCAGGGGCGGGGTACGAGCAGTACTTC. Its protein is CSVAFKPGAGYEQYF.

This clonotype was recorded many times. This chain connects TRBV2 to TRBJ2-5; weak D call: TRBD2 (6 bases). Germline V gene sequence: CDR1 SNHLY, CDR2 FYNNEI. This CDR3 contains 15 residues. The V and J ends lost 3 bases and 2 bases respectively, with 13 bases between them. The CDR3 spells CASSELAAPQETQYF. The CDR3 DNA reads as TGTGCCAGCAGTGAGTTAGCGGCGCCGCAAGAGACCCAGTACTTC.

The V and J genes are TRBV21-1 and TRBJ1-1; the table's D gene call, TRBD1, was not cross checked with the DNA. TRBV21-1 is shown as a pseudogene. The CDR3 sequence is 16 residues long. The chain's CDR3 is CASSKDHDSPGTEAFF. The CDR3 DNA reads as TGTGCCAGCAGCAAAGATCACGACAGCCCCGGGACTGAAGCTTTCTTT.

As DNA, the CDR3 is TGTGCCAGCAGTTCTCCTGAAAGGAGGAGGGAAGGTTTCACGGATACGCAGTATTTT. This sequence encodes CASSSPERRREGFTDTQYF. The genes are TRBV28 and TRBJ2-3; D is possibly TRBD2 (6 bases). The ends were cut back, 4 bases at V and 6 bases at J, with 29 bases in the middle. CDR3 length: 19 amino acids. In germline, CDR1 is MDHEN, CDR2 SYDVKM.

The chain is built from TRBV5-1 and TRBJ1-3, with D unresolved. This CDR3 has 13 residues. From germline, CDR1 is SGHRS and CDR2 YFSETQ. The V and J ends lost 0 bases and 4 bases respectively, with 5 bases between them. CDR3 amino acids: CASSLDRGNTIYF. In nucleotides, the CDR3 is TGCGCCAGCAGCTTGGACAGAGGAAACACCATATATTTT.

A few counts support this clonotype. CDR3 sequence: CASARNEQYF. The CDR3 DNA sequence: TGTGCCAGCGCCAGGAACGAGCAGTACTTC. The chain combines TRBV12-3 or TRBV12-4 with TRBJ2-7; D gene uncertain. Trimming removed 8 bases from V and 5 bases from J, with 7 bases in between. This CDR3 is built from 10 residues.

This clonotype was observed at least ten times. The genes are TRBV11-1 and TRBJ1-1, with D possibly being TRBD1 (6 bases). The CDR3 is made up of 14 amino acids. CDR1 and CDR2 from the germline V gene are SGHAT and FQDESV (reference sequence). V dropped 5 bases and J dropped 7 bases, with 17 bases sitting between them. The CDR3 DNA is TGTGCCAGCAGCCCGACAGGTGTCGATGATGAAGCTTTCTTT. Amino acid sequence: CASSPTGVDDEAFF.

This sequence joins TRBV27 and TRBJ2-7, with 11 bases lining up with TRBD2. Germline-derived CDR1 and CDR2 are MNHEY and SMNVEV (reference sequence). CDR3 size: 15 residues. V lost 4 bases and J lost 5; bases outside the gene matches: 7. The CDR3 spells CASSSTTSGKNEQYF. CDR3 nucleotide sequence: TGTGCCAGCAGTTCCACGACTAGCGGGAAGAACGAGCAGTACTTC.

This clonotype was counted between two and nine times. The chain has TRBV21-1 and TRBJ2-5. TRBV21-1 is flagged as a pseudogene. The CDR3 consists of 12 residues. The CDR3: CASSKGEETQYF. The CDR3 bases are TGTGCCAGCAGCAAAGGGGAAGAGACCCAGTACTTC.

This clonotype was seen a few times. The genes are TRBV27 and TRBJ2-1; D is unclear. Germline lookup yields CDR1 MNHEY and CDR2 SMNVEV (reference sequence). CDR3 length: 14 amino acids. V was shortened by 2 bases and J by 8 bases, with 13 bases between the two germline ends. CDR3 DNA sequence: TGTGCCAGCAGTTTAACCCCCCCTCTCGATGAGCAGTTCTTC. Translating gives CASSLTPPLDEQFF.

J is TRBJ1-2 and V is TRBV6-1; D might be TRBD1 (6 bases). Germline V gene sequence: CDR1 MNHNS, CDR2 SASEGT. The CDR3 contains 14 residues. V shed 5 bases and J shed 4 bases, with 14 bases lying between them. CDR3 protein: CASSKGQSPYGYTF. The CDR3 DNA reads TGTGCCAGCAGTAAGGGACAATCTCCCTATGGCTACACCTTC.

The chain recombines TRBV28 with TRBJ1-3; D gene ambiguous. Germline assignment: CDR1 MDHEN and CDR2 SYDVKM. This CDR3 comprises 16 residues. With 2 bases removed from V and 0 bases from J, the gap between germline ends came to 11 bases. In nucleotides, the CDR3 is TGTGCCAGCAGTTTAGCCGGAACGAGCTCTGGAAACACCATATATTTT. Protein: CASSLAGTSSGNTIYF.

The sample holds many counts of this clonotype. The chain recombines TRBV14 with TRBJ2-1; 10 bases are shared with TRBD1. Trimming removed 5 bases from V and 4 bases from J; junction bases left unmatched: 5. Germline V lookup: CDR1 SGHDN, CDR2 FVKESK. The CDR3 loop spans 15 amino acids. CDR3 DNA sequence: TGTGCCAGCAGCTTCCGACAGGGGGCTTACAATGAGCAGTTCTTC. It is translated as CASSFRQGAYNEQFF.